This record covers a single T cell receptor (beta chain). What it binds is unknown. The repertoire was sequenced with immunoSEQ multiplex PCR; TCRdb's copy has only in-frame clones and lacks some. The sample has around 94,000 clones; 88% are singletons. This entry comes from a study of identifying expanded T cells in peripheral blood. Germline V lookup: CDR1 SGHTA, CDR2 FQGTGA. This CDR3 has 15 amino acids. The J segment lost 4 bases and the V segment lost 0 bases, leaving 5 bases of the junction unmatched. General study points: Clone count variance between approximately two-week samples rose with total template count.

The sequencing sample was made of blood. The sequence derives from a person aged 18-70 years in good health. The rearrangement joins TRBV7-3 to TRBJ2-7; TRBD2 matches at 8 bases. The CDR3 coding sequence is TGTGCCAGCAGCTTAACCCCGGGAGGGCAGTACGAGCAGTACTTC. It yields the protein CASSLTPGGQYEQYF.